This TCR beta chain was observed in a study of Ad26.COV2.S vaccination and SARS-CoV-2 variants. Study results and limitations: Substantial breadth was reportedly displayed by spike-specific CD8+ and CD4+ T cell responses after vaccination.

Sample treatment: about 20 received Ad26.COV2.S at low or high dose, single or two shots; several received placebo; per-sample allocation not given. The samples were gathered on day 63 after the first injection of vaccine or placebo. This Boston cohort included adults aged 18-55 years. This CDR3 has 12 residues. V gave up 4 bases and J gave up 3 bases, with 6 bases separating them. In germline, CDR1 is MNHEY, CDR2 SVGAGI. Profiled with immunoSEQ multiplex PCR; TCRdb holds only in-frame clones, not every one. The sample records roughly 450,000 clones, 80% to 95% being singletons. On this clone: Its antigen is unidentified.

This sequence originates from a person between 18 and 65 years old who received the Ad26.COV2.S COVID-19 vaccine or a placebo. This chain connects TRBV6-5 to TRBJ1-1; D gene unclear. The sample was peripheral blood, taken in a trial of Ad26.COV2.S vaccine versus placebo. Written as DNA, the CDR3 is TGTGCCAGCAGTTCACAGTACACTGAAGCTTTCTTT. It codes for CASSSQYTEAFF.